The T cell receptor (beta chain) under discussion was sequenced for a study of cytomegalovirus exposure and HLA in healthy donors. General study results and limits: In a later analysis, common viral pathogens appeared linked to several of the most significant clusters. In all likelihood, a cluster of highly shared sequence variants was a sequencing artifact. Most observed TCR sequences were rare, whereas some public TCRs were detected in many donors. With further analysis later on, most CMV-associated TCR beta chains appeared HLA-restricted.

Worth noting for this clone: What it binds is unknown.

The germline CDR1 and CDR2 sequences are SGHVS and FQNEAQ. There are 14 residues in the CDR3. V lost 1 base to trimming and J lost 1 base; unmatched junction nucleotides: 1. In the PCR, 60 Vbeta and 13 Jbeta primers were used. Only in-frame clones appear in the TCRdb table, and some are missing; sequencing was by immunoSEQ multiplex PCR. The sample includes approximately 140,000 clones, roughly 79% seen only once; the top ten take around 1.8%. Specimen: PBMCs. This receptor was taken from a woman between 45 and 60 years old in good health and CMV-seronegative. The chain carries TRBV7-8 and TRBJ2-7, with 7 bases that match TRBD1. The CDR3 region is CASSLDRGSYEQYF. As DNA, the CDR3 is TGTGCCAGCAGCTTAGACAGGGGTTCCTACGAGCAGTACTTC. Full variable domain (remainder filled in from reference TRBV7-8 and TRBJ2-7): GAGVSQSPRYKVAKRGQDVALRCDPISGHVSLFWYQQALGQGPEFLTYFQNEAQLDKSGLPSDRFFAERPEGSVSTLKIQRTQQEDSAVYLCASSLDRGSYEQYFGPGTRLTVT.